The clone carrying this TCR beta chain qualifies as medium-sized (0.01 to 0.1%). Reverse transcription used roughly 450 ng RNA and constant-region primers for alpha and beta. Using multiplexing indices, alpha and beta chain libraries were generated apart by chain-specific third strand synthesis. TCRdb redid the calling of the 5' RACE reads with MiXCR, one entry per CDR3 protein. Of about 19,000 distinct CDR3 sequences listed, about 8.9% are singletons. This entry belongs to a study of HIV-infected patients and healthy controls. All unsorted peripheral T cells were captured because whole blood was used without fractionation. Looked up from germline, CDR1 is MNHNS and CDR2 is SASEGT. The length of the CDR3 is 17 residues. V lost 2 bases and J 3 bases, leaving 19 bases between the germline ends.

This TCR derives from an adult in good health. This sequence joins TRBV6-1 and TRBJ1-1; D is possibly TRBD1 (6 bases). Specimen: blood. The CDR3 DNA is TGTGCCAGCAGTGAAAGCTTAGGGGGGTTGGGGGACACTGAAGCTTTCTTT. Protein: CASSESLGGLGDTEAFF.